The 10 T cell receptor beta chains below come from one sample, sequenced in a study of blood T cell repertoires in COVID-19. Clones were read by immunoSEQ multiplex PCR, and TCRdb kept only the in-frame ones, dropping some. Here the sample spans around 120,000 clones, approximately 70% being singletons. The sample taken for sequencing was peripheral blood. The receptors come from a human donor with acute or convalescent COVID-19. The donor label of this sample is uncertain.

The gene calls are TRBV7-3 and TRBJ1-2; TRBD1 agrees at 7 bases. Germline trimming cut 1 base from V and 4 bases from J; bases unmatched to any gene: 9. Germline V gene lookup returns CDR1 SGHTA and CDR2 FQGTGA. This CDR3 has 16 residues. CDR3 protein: CASSLIPGQSTYGYTF. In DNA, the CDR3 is TGTGCCAGCAGCTTAATACCGGGACAGAGCACCTATGGCTACACCTTC.

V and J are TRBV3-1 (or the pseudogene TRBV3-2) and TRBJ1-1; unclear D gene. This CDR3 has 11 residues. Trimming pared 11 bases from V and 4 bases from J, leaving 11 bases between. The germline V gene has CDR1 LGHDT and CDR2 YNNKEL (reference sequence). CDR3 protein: CASSRGTEAFF. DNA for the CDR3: TGTGCCTCCTCCCGGGGCACTGAAGCTTTCTTT.

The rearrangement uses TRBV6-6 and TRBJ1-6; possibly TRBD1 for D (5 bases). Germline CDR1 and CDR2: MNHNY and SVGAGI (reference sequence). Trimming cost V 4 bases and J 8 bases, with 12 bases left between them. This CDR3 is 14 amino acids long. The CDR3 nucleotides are TGTGCCAGCAGTTTCCGACAGACTGATTCACCCCTCCACTTT. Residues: CASSFRQTDSPLHF.

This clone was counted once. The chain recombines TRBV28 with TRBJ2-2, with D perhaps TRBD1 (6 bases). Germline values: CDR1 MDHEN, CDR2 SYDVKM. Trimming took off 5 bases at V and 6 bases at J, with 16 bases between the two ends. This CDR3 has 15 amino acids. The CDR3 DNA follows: TGTGCCAGCAGTCGACAGGTCACGATGTCCGGGGAGCTGTTTTTT. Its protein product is CASSRQVTMSGELFF.

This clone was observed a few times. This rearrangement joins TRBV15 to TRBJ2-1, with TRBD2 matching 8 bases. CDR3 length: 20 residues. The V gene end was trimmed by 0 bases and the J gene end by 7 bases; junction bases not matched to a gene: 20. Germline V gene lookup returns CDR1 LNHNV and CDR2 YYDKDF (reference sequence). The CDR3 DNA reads TGTGCCACCAGCAGAGATTGGACGGGGGGGCGGTCCCCCACTGGGAATGAGCAGTTCTTC. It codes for CATSRDWTGGRSPTGNEQFF.

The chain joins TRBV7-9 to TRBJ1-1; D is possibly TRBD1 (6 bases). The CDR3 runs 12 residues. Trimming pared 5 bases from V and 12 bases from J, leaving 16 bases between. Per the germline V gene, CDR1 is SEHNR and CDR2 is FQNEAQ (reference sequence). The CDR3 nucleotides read TGTGCCAGCAGCCCGGGGGGGGCATGGACTTTCTTT. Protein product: CASSPGGAWTFF.

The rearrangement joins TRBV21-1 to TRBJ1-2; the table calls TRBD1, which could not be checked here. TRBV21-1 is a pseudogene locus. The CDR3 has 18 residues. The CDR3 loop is CASSPPYIYSGGRDGYTF. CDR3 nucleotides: TGTGCCAGCAGCCCACCTTATATCTATTCAGGGGGAAGGGATGGCTACACCTTC.

CDR3 bases: TGTGCCAGCAGCTTTCCGACAACCTACGAGCAGTACGTC. This codes for CASSFPTTYEQYV. V is TRBV5-8 and J is TRBJ2-7; D not resolved. Germline lookup yields CDR1 SGHTS and CDR2 YDEGEE. This CDR3 is built from 13 residues. V was clipped by 2 bases and J by 2 bases, with 8 bases between them.

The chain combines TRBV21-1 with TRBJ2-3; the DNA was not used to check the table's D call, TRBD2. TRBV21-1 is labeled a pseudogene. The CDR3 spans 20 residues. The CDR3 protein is CASSKGKTAGGDRDTDTQYF. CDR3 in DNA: TGTGCCAGCAGCAAAGGAAAGACAGCGGGAGGGGATCGAGACACAGATACGCAGTATTTT.

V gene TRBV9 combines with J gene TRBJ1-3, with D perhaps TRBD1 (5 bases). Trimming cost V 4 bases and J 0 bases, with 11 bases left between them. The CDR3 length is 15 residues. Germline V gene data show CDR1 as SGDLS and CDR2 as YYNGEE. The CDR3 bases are TGTGCCAGCAGCCCCACAGGCCTCTCTGGAAACACCATATATTTT. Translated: CASSPTGLSGNTIYF.